These T cell receptor beta chains were read from a single sample in a study of tumor and adjacent non-tumor tissue in lung cancer. TCRdb reprocessed the multiplex PCR reads with MiXCR, giving one entry per CDR3 protein. The sample has about 93,000 distinct CDR3 sequences; around three fifths are singletons. The specimen was lung tumor tissue. The source is a man in his 70s with non-small cell lung cancer. The CDR3 runs from the conserved cysteine through the conserved F or W. A D gene is named only where the DNA matches it firmly. Clone size is given for some rows only: seen once, a few or many times, or a class if the clone is expanded.

J,size,V,D,DNA,CDR3
TRBJ2-5,many,TRBV28,TRBD1,TGTGCCAGCAGTTTTGCCGGGACAGGGTTCCAAGAGACCCAGTACTTC,CASSFAGTGFQETQYF
TRBJ2-1,.,TRBV11-2,.,TGTGCTAGCAGCTTAGAGTACACTACAGGTGAGCAGTTCTTC,CASSLEYTTGEQFF
TRBJ2-7,many,TRBV14,.,TGTGCCAGCAGCGGGGGGCGCGGTAGATTCTACGAGCAGTACTTC,CASSGGRGRFYEQYF
TRBJ2-3,.,TRBV6-1,.,TGTGCCAGCGGTTCTGATGTTAGCACAGATATGCAGTATTTT,CASGSDVSTDMQYF
TRBJ2-5,many,TRBV6-5,TRBD1,TGTGCCACCAGAGACAGGGGGCGCGGAAAGACCCAGTACTTC,CATRDRGRGKTQYF
TRBJ2-5,many,TRBV28,.,TGTGCCAGCAGTACCTATCGTGGGGGGGCGGTAGGAGAGACCCAGTACTTC,CASSTYRGGAVGETQYF
TRBJ2-2,.,TRBV11-2,TRBD2,TGTGCCAGCAGCTCTCCCCCGGGACTAGCGAACACCTGGGACCTGTTTTTT,CASSSPPGLANTWDLFF
TRBJ2-6,.,TRBV29-1,.,TGCATCGTTGGCGCGAGCTCTGGGGCCAACGTCCTGACTTTC,CIVGASSGANVLTF
TRBJ2-1,once,TRBV5-1,.,TGCGCCAGCAGCTTACAGGGTGGGAATGAGCAGTTCTTC,CASSLQGGNEQFF
TRBJ2-5,.,TRBV7-8,.,TGTGCCAGCAGCCGGGGGAAAGGGGCAAGTCAAGAGACCCAGTACTTC,CASSRGKGASQETQYF
TRBJ2-7,many,TRBV28,.,TGTGCCAGCAGTTTGCCGACCTCCTACGAGCAGTACTTC,CASSLPTSYEQYF
TRBJ2-3,.,TRBV11-2,.,TGTGACAGCAGCTCTGAAGGCCGTAAAGGGCTCCGAACCACAGATGCGCAGTATTTT,CDSSSEGRKGLRTTDAQYF
TRBJ1-2,.,TRBV11-2,.,TGTGTCAGCAGCTCGAGTCTCCGGGTCCCCTATGACTACACCTTC,CVSSSSLRVPYDYTF
TRBJ2-1,.,TRBV14,TRBD1,TGTGCCGGCAGCCCTTGGACAGGGGGCAATGAGCAGTTCTTC,CAGSPWTGGNEQFF
TRBJ2-1,many,TRBV11-2,TRBD2,TGTGCCAGCTCACTAGCGTACAATGAGCAGTTCTTC,CASSLAYNEQFF
TRBJ2-5,.,TRBV4-1,.,TGCGCCAGCAGCCCAAGCGGAGCGTCCCAAGAGACCCAGTACTTC,CASSPSGASQETQYF
TRBJ2-2,.,TRBV11-2,TRBD2,TGTGCCAGCAGCTTAGCTGTGCGGGGGGGCTCCGGGGAGCTGTTTTTT,CASSLAVRGGSGELFF
TRBJ2-3,.,TRBV6-6,.,TGTGTCAACATCAGACCCACAGATACGCAGTATTTT,CVNIRPTDTQYF
TRBJ1-1,many,TRBV12-3/TRBV12-4,.,TGTGCCAGCAGTTTCGGAGGGCCCACTGAAGCTTTCTTT,CASSFGGPTEAFF